This T cell receptor (beta chain) stems from a study of blood T cell repertoires in COVID-19. For the study at large: There were acute and convalescent COVID-19 samples, and they came from the United States, Italy and Spain. PBMCs, B-cell-depleted T cells, or T cells provided the cDNA or gDNA that made up the material.

Here immunoSEQ multiplex PCR was the method, and the copy in TCRdb shows in-frame clones only, minus some. The profile covers around 130,000 clones, with 75% to 90% appearing a single time and less than 4.5% taken by the ten largest. This clone was detected a few times. The germline V and J ends were trimmed by 6 bases and 4 bases, with 21 bases remaining between them. Germline V gene lookup returns CDR1 MGHRA and CDR2 YSYEKL. The CDR3 contains 16 residues. This rearrangement joins TRBV4-1 to TRBJ1-2; a possible D gene is TRBD1 (5 bases). This TCR derives from an elderly woman with acute or convalescent COVID-19. Input material: peripheral blood. The CDR3 DNA follows: TGCGCCAGCAGACCCTCCCGGGGGAGGGAGGGCTATGGCTACACCTTC. It specifies CASRPSRGREGYGYTF.